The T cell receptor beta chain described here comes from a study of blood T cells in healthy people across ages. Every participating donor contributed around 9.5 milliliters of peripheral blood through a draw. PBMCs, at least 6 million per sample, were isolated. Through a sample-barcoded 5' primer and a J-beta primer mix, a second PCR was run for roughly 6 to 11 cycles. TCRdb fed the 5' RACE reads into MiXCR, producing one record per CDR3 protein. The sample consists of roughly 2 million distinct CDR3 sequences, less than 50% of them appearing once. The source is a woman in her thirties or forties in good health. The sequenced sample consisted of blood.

CDR3 sequence (DNA): TGCAGTGCTAGAGATCCGCGGGGACAGAGGATGGAGACCCAGTACTTC. Encoded protein: CSARDPRGQRMETQYF. This sequence joins TRBV20-1 and TRBJ2-5, with D maybe TRBD1 (7 bases). Trimming left V 0 bases short and J 5 bases short, with 19 bases between. Germline CDR1 reads DFQATT; CDR2 reads SNEGSKA (reference sequence). The CDR3 is 16 residues long.